This TCR beta chain was obtained from a study of blood T cell repertoires in COVID-19. The table came from immunoSEQ multiplex PCR; TCRdb's copy has only in-frame clones and leaves some out. Of 80,000 to 100,000 clones detected, approximately 86% appear once; the ten largest clones hold over 15%. Input material: peripheral blood. This clonotype originated in a woman aged 80 or over with acute or convalescent COVID-19.

CDR3 coding DNA: TGTGCCAGCAGCCTTAGGGGGACAGCCCCAGGACCCCTCCACTTT. Its translation is CASSLRGTAPGPLHF. The rearrangement joins TRBV14 to TRBJ1-6; 7 bases line up with TRBD1. J gave up 12 bases and V 4 bases, and 12 bases lay outside the gene matches. Germline V CDR1 and CDR2: SGHDN, FVKESK. The CDR3 is made up of 15 amino acids.